The T cell receptor beta chain described here comes from a study of cytomegalovirus exposure and HLA in healthy donors. Donors were ostensibly healthy at sampling, although undocumented immune exposures were probable. Vbeta (60) and Jbeta (13) primers were used in the PCR. Assay: immunoSEQ multiplex PCR; the TCRdb copy retains only in-frame clones and omits some. The table includes about 160,000 clones, 84% detected once. The length of the CDR3 is 18 residues. CDR1 and CDR2 from the germline V gene are SGHVS and FQNEAQ. V lost 5 bases, J lost 0 bases, and 9 bases stayed unmatched. A remark on this clone: Antigen specificity is unknown.

Study-wide points: Later analysis identified about 15,000 TCR beta sequences associated with HLA alleles, using a false discovery rate threshold of 0.05. A later analysis showed TCR association rates differing by HLA locus, peaking at DRB1 and lowest at HLA-C. Later genetic work tied a missense DCLRE1C variant to beta-chain V and J trimming.

The specimen was PBMCs. This sequence was found in a man aged 25 to 45 in good health and CMV-seronegative. The gene calls are TRBV7-8 and TRBJ2-1, with 11 bases matching TRBD2. CDR3 sequence reads: CASSHTSGGWSSYNEQFF. DNA for the CDR3: TGTGCCAGCAGCCATACTAGCGGGGGCTGGAGCTCCTACAATGAGCAGTTCTTC.